The source of this TCR beta chain is a study of blood T cell repertoires in COVID-19. The wider study: The United States, Italy and Spain were the sources of the acute and convalescent COVID-19 samples. From T cells, B-cell-depleted T cells, or PBMCs came the material, which was cDNA or gDNA.

Study processing details: The authors estimated nucleated cell counts from reference gene primer amplification. Data came from immunoSEQ multiplex PCR; TCRdb stores just in-frame clones and leaves some out. Clonal size and the V and J genes are those of that table, whereas D and trimming came from the DNA. The table includes some 220,000 clones, over 70% detected once. Trimming left V 3 bases short and J 5 bases short, with 14 bases between. Germline V lookup: CDR1 SGDLS, CDR2 YYNGEE. The CDR3 loop spans 14 amino acids. The origin of this receptor is a woman aged 70-85 years with acute or convalescent COVID-19. V gene TRBV9 combines with J gene TRBJ2-5; perhaps TRBD2 as D (5 bases). Sequencing used peripheral blood. In DNA form, the CDR3 reads TGTGCCAGCAGCGCAACCGCCGGGGTCGAGACCCAGTACTTC. This encodes CASSATAGVETQYF.